This T cell receptor beta chain was recovered during a study of cytomegalovirus exposure and HLA in healthy donors. Study-level information: The same platform as the 650 to 700 first-cohort repertoires was used for the 120 or so validation repertoires, a later analysis reported.

Using immunoSEQ multiplex PCR, the repertoire was profiled, and TCRdb retains in-frame clones only, with some absent. The table has approximately 220,000 clones, over 80% seen once. General observations from the study: Reports indicated that the classifier achieved high specificity and sensitivity in diagnosing cytomegalovirus status.

On this clone itself: Its antigen remains unidentified.

CDR1 is MRHNA, CDR2 SNTAGT, per germline. The CDR3 has 15 residues. Between the trimmed V and J ends, which lost 6 bases and 5 bases, there was a span of 19 bases. Specimen: PBMCs. The rearrangement uses TRBV6-4 and TRBJ1-2; a possible D gene is TRBD1 (5 bases). This TCR came from a woman under 30 in good health and CMV-seronegative. CDR3 region: CASSPSSGGRYGYTF. The DNA of the CDR3 is TGTGCCAGCAGCCCAAGCTCCGGGGGAAGGTATGGCTACACCTTC.